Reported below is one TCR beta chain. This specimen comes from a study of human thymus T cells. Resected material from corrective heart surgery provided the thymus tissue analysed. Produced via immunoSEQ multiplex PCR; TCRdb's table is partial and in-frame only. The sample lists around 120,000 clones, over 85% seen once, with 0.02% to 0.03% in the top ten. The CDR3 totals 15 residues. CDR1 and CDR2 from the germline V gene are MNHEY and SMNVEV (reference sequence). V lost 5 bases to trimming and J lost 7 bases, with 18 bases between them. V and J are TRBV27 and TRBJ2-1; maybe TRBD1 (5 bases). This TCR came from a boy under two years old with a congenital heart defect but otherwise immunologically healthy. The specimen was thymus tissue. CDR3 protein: CASSLRDTTENEQFF. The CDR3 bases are TGTGCCAGCAGTCTGCGAGATACGACAGAGAATGAGCAGTTCTTC.